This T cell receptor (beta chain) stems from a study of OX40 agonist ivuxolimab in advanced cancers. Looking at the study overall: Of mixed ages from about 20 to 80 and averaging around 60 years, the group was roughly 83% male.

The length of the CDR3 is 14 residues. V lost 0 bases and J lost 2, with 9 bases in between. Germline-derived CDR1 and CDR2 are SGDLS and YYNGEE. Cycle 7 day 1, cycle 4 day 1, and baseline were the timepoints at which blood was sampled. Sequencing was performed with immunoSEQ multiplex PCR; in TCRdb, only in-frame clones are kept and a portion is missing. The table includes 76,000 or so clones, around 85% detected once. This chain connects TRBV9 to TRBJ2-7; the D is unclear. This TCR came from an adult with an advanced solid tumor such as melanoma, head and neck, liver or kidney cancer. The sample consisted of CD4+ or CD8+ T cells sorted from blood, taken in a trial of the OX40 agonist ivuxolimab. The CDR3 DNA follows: TGTGCCAGCAGCGTAGGCAGTCAACCCTACGAGCAGTACTTC. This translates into CASSVGSQPYEQYF.